This T cell receptor beta chain appears in the sequencing data of a study of shared T cell receptors in the human thymus. V was cut by 0 bases and J by 12 bases, with 12 bases left in between. The CDR3 totals 13 residues. CDR1 MNHEY and CDR2 SVGAGI come from the germline V gene. Libraries were prepared by immunoSEQ multiplex PCR; TCRdb keeps only in-frame clonotypes and omits some of them. The sample yields roughly 550,000 clones, around 82% seen once. These same records also appear under a second study, on human thymus T cells. From that study: Surgeons resected thymus tissue during corrective heart surgery. Thymic and blood repertoires seemed to favor certain V and J genes. In unrelated individuals, thymic repertoires overlapped highly, according to related research.

Sequencing was carried out using thymocytes. The genes are TRBV6-5 and TRBJ2-1, with D perhaps TRBD2 (5 bases). This TCR derives from a boy under two years old with a congenital heart defect. The CDR3 coding sequence is TGTGCCAGCAGTTACTCGACACTAGGGTGGCAGTTCTTC. Translating gives CASSYSTLGWQFF.